This T cell receptor (beta chain) originates from a study of graft-versus-host responses after intestinal transplantation. On the study more broadly: The recipients all started with anti-thymocyte globulin induction and then took tacrolimus and steroids for around 3 years.

V lost 6 bases and J 5 bases, leaving 18 bases between the germline ends. The CDR3 is 14 amino acids. Germline values: CDR1 SGHDT, CDR2 YYEEEE. Study results and caveats: Maximum circulating GvH clone levels tracked with early post-transplant HvG decreases.

About this clone: Antigen specificity is unknown.

TCRdb's copy holds only in-frame clones and misses some; the assay was immunoSEQ multiplex PCR. Among approximately 86,000 clones, roughly 91% were seen once, and the ten largest hold 0.1%. The sequence was obtained from a human donor who received an intestinal transplant. The material sequenced was unstimulated CD4+ T cells sorted from spleen or lymph node cells, taken before intestinal transplant. The gene calls are TRBV5-6 and TRBJ2-7; a possible D gene is TRBD1 (7 bases). This CDR3 reads CASKQTRTGNEQYF. The CDR3 nucleotides read TGTGCCAGCAAACAGACTAGGACAGGCAACGAGCAGTACTTC.